A single sample gave rise to the 30 T cell receptor beta chains below, sequenced in a study of blood T cell repertoires in COVID-19. Assay used: immunoSEQ multiplex PCR; TCRdb lists only in-frame clones, some missing. The sample yields hundreds of thousands of clones, around 85% seen once. Material for sequencing was PBMCs or T cells enriched from blood (not recorded which). The source of these receptors is a woman in her 50s in a cohort exposed to, infected with or recovered from COVID-19 (not recorded which).

J is TRBJ2-5 and V is TRBV15; 8 bases align to TRBD1. The V and J ends lost 5 bases and 5 bases, in that order; junction bases with no gene match: 7. The CDR3 is 14 amino acids. CDR1 and CDR2 from the germline V gene are LNHNV and YYDKDF (reference sequence). CDR3 in amino acids: CATSRQGSGETQYF. CDR3 bases: TGTGCCACCAGCCGACAGGGGAGTGGGGAGACCCAGTACTTC.

The genes are TRBV4-2 and TRBJ2-1; tentatively, D is TRBD1 (6 bases). The CDR3 extends over 13 amino acids. The V end was cut by 4 bases, the J end by 3 bases, with 7 bases between. Germline assignment: CDR1 LGHNA and CDR2 YNFKEQ. The CDR3 region has the DNA TGTGCCAGCAGCCCGGACAGCTACAATGAGCAGTTCTTC. Translated: CASSPDSYNEQFF.

The rearrangement uses TRBV19 and TRBJ1-5, with 7 bases aligning to TRBD1. This CDR3 is 15 amino acids long. The V segment lost 4 bases and the J segment 4 bases; nucleotides outside the gene matches: 7. Germline-derived CDR1 and CDR2 are LNHDA and SQIVND (reference sequence). The DNA for the CDR3 is TGTGCCAGTAGTAATCGACAGGGTTTGAATCAGCCCCAGCATTTT. Encoded protein: CASSNRQGLNQPQHF.

V usage is TRBV2 and J usage is TRBJ1-2; a weak D match, TRBD1 (6 bases). Trimming left V 7 bases short and J 1 base short, with 13 bases between. CDR1 is SNHLY and CDR2 is FYNNEI in the germline V gene. The CDR3 contains 14 residues. The DNA for the CDR3 is TGTGCCAGCAACTCAGACAGGAATAACTATGGCTACACCTTC. This codes for CASNSDRNNYGYTF.

This chain uses TRBV7-3 with TRBJ1-3; TRBD1 matches at 7 bases. Trimming cost V 7 bases and J 1 base; bases outside gene matches: 19. Germline CDR1 and CDR2: SGHTA and FQGTGA. This CDR3 contains 19 residues. In DNA form, the CDR3 reads TGTGCCAGCATCCTTACGACAGGGAGGTGGTTGGGATCTGGAAACACCATATATTTT. Protein sequence: CASILTTGRWLGSGNTIYF.

The rearrangement links TRBV4-1 to TRBJ1-2; 7 bases line up with TRBD1. Germline V gene data show CDR1 as MGHRA and CDR2 as YSYEKL. The CDR3 is 17 residues long. V shed 1 base, J shed 8 bases, and the junction held 16 bases outside the gene matches. This CDR3 is CASSQGDRTTAFGGYTF. CDR3 DNA: TGCGCCAGCAGCCAAGGGGACAGAACAACCGCCTTTGGGGGCTACACCTTC.

The CDR3 nucleotides are TGTGCCAGCAGCCAACCCACAGGGTCAGATACGCAGTATTTT. Residues: CASSQPTGSDTQYF. The chain recombines TRBV3-1 (or the pseudogene TRBV3-2) with TRBJ2-3; TRBD1 is a possible D gene (6 bases). CDR3 length: 14 amino acids. CDR1 is LGHDT and CDR2 is YNNKEL in the germline V gene (reference sequence). V was pared by 2 bases and J by 4 bases, with 10 bases between.

The chain has TRBV3-1 (or the pseudogene TRBV3-2) and TRBJ1-2; tentatively, D is TRBD1 (5 bases). Germline V gene sequence: CDR1 LGHDT, CDR2 YNNKEL (reference sequence). Trimming removed 4 bases at V and 4 bases at J, with 16 bases between. The length of the CDR3 is 15 residues. The CDR3 bases are TGTGCCAGCAGCCCAACCTTACAGGTTCTCTATGGCTACACCTTC. Translating it yields CASSPTLQVLYGYTF.

The chain uses TRBV3-1 (or the pseudogene TRBV3-2) and TRBJ2-7, with 9 bases identical to TRBD1. The CDR3 length is 18 residues. Germline V gives CDR1 LGHDT, CDR2 YNNKEL (reference sequence). The junction had 20 bases not matched to a gene; V was cut back by 5 bases and J by 6 bases. DNA of the CDR3: TGTGCCAGCAGCTCGGACATACCTTGGCCGGGACAGGGACGCGAGCAGTACTTC. It yields the protein CASSSDIPWPGQGREQYF.

This chain uses TRBV24-1 with TRBJ1-1, with a weak D call TRBD1 (6 bases). There are 14 residues in the CDR3. Germline loops: CDR1 KGHDR, CDR2 SFDVKD. The V end lost 8 bases, the J end lost 3 bases, and 15 bases lay between the germline ends. CDR3 residues: CATMQGQRDTEAFF. The CDR3 DNA reads TGTGCCACCATGCAAGGACAGAGGGACACTGAAGCTTTCTTT.

This clone was found once. The rearrangement uses TRBV29-1 and TRBJ1-1, with D perhaps matching TRBD1 (6 bases). Per germline, CDR1 SQVTM and CDR2 ANQGSEA. V gave up 6 bases and J gave up 7 bases, with 12 bases separating them. The CDR3 runs to 11 residues. Here the CDR3 DNA reads TGCAGCGTGACAGGAGGAAGTGAAGCTTTCTTT. Translated, it gives CSVTGGSEAFF.

This chain joins TRBV7-2 and TRBJ1-2; TRBD1 matches 8 bases. This CDR3 has 13 amino acids. Germline loops: CDR1 SGHTA, CDR2 FQGNSA. J gave up 8 bases and V 5 bases, and 7 bases lay outside the gene matches. This chain's CDR3 is CASSPGQGLGYTF. The CDR3 coding sequence is TGTGCCAGCAGCCCCGGACAGGGTCTAGGCTACACCTTC.

This clone appeared a single time. The genes are TRBV3-1 (or the pseudogene TRBV3-2) and TRBJ2-1; 13 bases are shared with TRBD2. The CDR3 runs to 18 residues. Germline V gives CDR1 LGHDT, CDR2 YNNKEL (reference sequence). Germline trimming cut 1 base from V and 8 bases from J; bases unmatched to any gene: 11. For the CDR3, the DNA is TGTGCCAGCAGCCAAGCGGACCCCACTAGCGGGGGGGCCTATGAGCAGTTCTTC. Translated: CASSQADPTSGGAYEQFF.

The genes are TRBV19 and TRBJ2-7; D is undetermined. CDR3 length: 18 residues. The germline V gene encodes CDR1 LNHDA and CDR2 SQIVND (reference sequence). Trimming cost V 3 bases and J 2 bases, with 23 bases left between them. CDR3: CASSMLAPDDIEAYEQYF. Written as DNA, the CDR3 is TGTGCCAGTAGTATGTTGGCACCGGATGATATTGAGGCCTACGAGCAGTACTTC. The entire variable domain, with the rest obtained from reference TRBV19 and TRBJ2-7, is as follows: DGGITQSPKYLFRKEGQNVTLSCEQNLNHDAMYWYRQDPGQGLRLIYYSQIVNDFQKGDIAEGYSVSREKKESFPLTVTSAQKNPTAFYLCASSMLAPDDIEAYEQYFGPGTRLTVT.

The chain couples TRBV9 to TRBJ1-2, with a weak D call TRBD1 (6 bases). There are 11 residues in the CDR3. Germline V gene sequence: CDR1 SGDLS, CDR2 YYNGEE. V lost 2 bases and J 9 bases, leaving 8 bases between the germline ends. CDR3 sequence reads: CASSVRGSYTF. As DNA, the CDR3 is TGTGCCAGCAGCGTCAGGGGTAGCTACACCTTC.

The rearrangement joins TRBV2 to TRBJ2-5; 8 bases are a match to TRBD1. V was pared by 1 base and J by 2 bases, with 9 bases of the junction left unmatched. This CDR3 has 17 residues. Per germline, CDR1 SNHLY and CDR2 FYNNEI. This CDR3 is CASSEGRWGTGQETQYF. CDR3 bases: TGTGCCAGCAGTGAAGGTCGATGGGGGACAGGACAAGAGACCCAGTACTTC. Drawing the rest from reference TRBV2 and TRBJ2-5, the complete variable domain is EPEVTQTPSHQVTQMGQEVILRCVPISNHLYFYWYRQILGQKVEFLVSFYNNEISEKSEIFDDQFSVERPDGSNFTLKIRSTKLEDSAMYFCASSEGRWGTGQETQYFGPGTRLLVL.

This chain connects TRBV4-1 to TRBJ1-1; D is unclear. V was trimmed by 0 bases and J by 3 bases, leaving 11 bases between them. In germline, CDR1 is MGHRA, CDR2 YSYEKL. The CDR3 has 15 residues. Here the CDR3 DNA reads TGCGCCAGCAGCCAAGATCGGTGGCGGGACACTGAAGCTTTCTTT. It encodes CASSQDRWRDTEAFF.

V and J are TRBV10-3 and TRBJ2-5, with 7 bases fitting TRBD2. From germline, CDR1 is ENHRY and CDR2 SYGVKD. The trim removed 4 bases at V and 2 bases at J, leaving 4 bases unmatched. This CDR3 spans 14 amino acids. CDR3 DNA: TGTGCCATCAGTGCCGTGGGGGGGCAAGAGACCCAGTACTTC. Translated: CAISAVGGQETQYF.

The J gene is TRBJ2-3, the V gene TRBV7-2; 7 nucleotides line up with TRBD2. Germline trimming cut 5 bases from V and 7 bases from J; bases unmatched to any gene: 18. Germline V CDR1 and CDR2: SGHTA, FQGNSA. This CDR3 has 17 amino acids. CDR3 region: CASSRGVAGYKGNTQYF. CDR3 sequence (DNA): TGTGCCAGCAGCCGGGGAGTAGCGGGCTATAAAGGAAATACGCAGTATTTT.

The count of this clone is one. The chain recombines TRBV10-3 with TRBJ1-6; a possible D gene is TRBD1 (6 bases). The ends were cut back, 6 bases at V and 8 bases at J, with 14 bases in the middle. CDR3 length: 14 residues. Germline assignment: CDR1 ENHRY and CDR2 SYGVKD. The CDR3: CAISWDKDYSPLHF. In nucleotides, the CDR3 is TGTGCCATCAGCTGGGACAAGGATTATTCACCCCTCCACTTT.

In its sample, this clone was seen once. V is TRBV30 and J is TRBJ1-5; a weak D match, TRBD1 (6 bases). The germline CDR1 and CDR2 sequences are GTSNPN and SVGIG (reference sequence). This CDR3 has 15 amino acids. V lost 0 bases and J lost 4, with 13 bases in between. CDR3 DNA: TGTGCCTGGAGTGTTCGGGGGGCGGAAAATCAGCCCCAGCATTTT. Protein product: CAWSVRGAENQPQHF.

This chain links TRBV2 with TRBJ2-5, with a weak D call TRBD2 (7 bases). The germline V gene encodes CDR1 SNHLY and CDR2 FYNNEI. The CDR3 is 17 residues long. The CDR3, as DNA: TGTGACCACCCCCCCGGGACCGCGGGGGCCCCGGGGGAGACCCAGTACTTC. Its translation: CDHPPGTAGAPGETQYF.

The chain uses TRBV5-5 and TRBJ1-6; 7 positions agree with TRBD1. This CDR3 has 14 amino acids. Germline trimming cut 0 bases from V and 8 bases from J; bases unmatched to any gene: 2. Per the germline V gene, CDR1 is SGHKS and CDR2 is YYEKEE (reference sequence). The CDR3 DNA reads TGTGCCAGCAGCTTGGGCAGGGGGGATTCACCCCTCCACTTT. This sequence encodes CASSLGRGDSPLHF.

This clone was seen once. The chain joins TRBV7-9 to TRBJ1-2, with TRBD1 identical over 9 bases. The germline CDR1 and CDR2 sequences are SEHNR and FQNEAQ (reference sequence). CDR3 length: 14 residues. Germline trimming cut 7 bases from V and 6 bases from J; bases unmatched to any gene: 9. CDR3 in amino acids: CASTWRDRVDGYTF. In DNA form, the CDR3 reads TGTGCCAGCACCTGGAGGGACAGGGTGGATGGCTACACCTTC.

This chain joins TRBV5-1 and TRBJ2-1; 8 bases line up with TRBD1. Germline CDR1 and CDR2: SGHRS and YFSETQ. V shed 4 bases, J shed 7 bases, and the junction held 19 bases outside the gene matches. CDR3 length equals 18 residues. The CDR3 region is CASSIPSSRTGLSNEQFF. The CDR3 DNA reads as TGCGCCAGCAGCATACCAAGTTCGAGGACAGGGTTATCTAATGAGCAGTTCTTC.

This clone was observed a few times. The CDR3 nucleotides are TGTGCCAGCAGCTCTATCCAAGCGGAGACCCAGTACTTC. Residues: CASSSIQAETQYF. The chain has TRBV7-2 and TRBJ2-5; D gene uncertain. The CDR3 covers 13 residues. The germline gives CDR1 SGHTA, CDR2 FQGNSA. Between the trimmed V and J ends, which lost 4 bases and 5 bases, there was a span of 11 bases.

The genes are TRBV28 and TRBJ1-6; no clear D. This CDR3 has 14 amino acids. CDR1 MDHEN and CDR2 SYDVKM come from the germline V gene. Trimming stripped 5 bases from V and 6 bases from J, with 11 bases between. CDR3 nucleotides: TGTGCCAGCAGTCGAGGCTGGTTTAATTCACCCCTCCACTTT. Protein: CASSRGWFNSPLHF.

The J gene is TRBJ1-5, the V gene TRBV4-1; 8 bases map to TRBD1. Germline V gene sequence: CDR1 MGHRA, CDR2 YSYEKL. J lost 4 bases, V lost 1 base, and 6 bases had no gene match. This CDR3 has 16 amino acids. The CDR3 DNA follows: TGCGCCAGCAGCCAAGGAGTCCAGGGGGCAAATCAGCCCCAGCATTTT. It is translated as CASSQGVQGANQPQHF.

The chain joins TRBV14 to TRBJ1-1; a possible D gene is TRBD1 (5 bases). Germline CDR1 reads SGHDN; CDR2 reads FVKESK. This CDR3 comprises 14 residues. The V end was cut by 5 bases, the J end by 7 bases, with 17 bases between. The CDR3 DNA reads as TGTGCCAGCAGCGTCAGGGCCAGAGGTAGTGAAGCTTTCTTT. Amino acids: CASSVRARGSEAFF.

This chain connects TRBV18 to TRBJ2-7, with a weak D call TRBD1 (5 bases). The CDR3 sequence is 12 residues long. Per germline, CDR1 KGHSH and CDR2 LQKENI. Trimming cost V 4 bases and J 3 bases, with 7 bases left between them. The DNA for the CDR3 is TGTGCCAGCTCACGTCAGGGCTACGAGCAGTACTTC. This codes for CASSRQGYEQYF.